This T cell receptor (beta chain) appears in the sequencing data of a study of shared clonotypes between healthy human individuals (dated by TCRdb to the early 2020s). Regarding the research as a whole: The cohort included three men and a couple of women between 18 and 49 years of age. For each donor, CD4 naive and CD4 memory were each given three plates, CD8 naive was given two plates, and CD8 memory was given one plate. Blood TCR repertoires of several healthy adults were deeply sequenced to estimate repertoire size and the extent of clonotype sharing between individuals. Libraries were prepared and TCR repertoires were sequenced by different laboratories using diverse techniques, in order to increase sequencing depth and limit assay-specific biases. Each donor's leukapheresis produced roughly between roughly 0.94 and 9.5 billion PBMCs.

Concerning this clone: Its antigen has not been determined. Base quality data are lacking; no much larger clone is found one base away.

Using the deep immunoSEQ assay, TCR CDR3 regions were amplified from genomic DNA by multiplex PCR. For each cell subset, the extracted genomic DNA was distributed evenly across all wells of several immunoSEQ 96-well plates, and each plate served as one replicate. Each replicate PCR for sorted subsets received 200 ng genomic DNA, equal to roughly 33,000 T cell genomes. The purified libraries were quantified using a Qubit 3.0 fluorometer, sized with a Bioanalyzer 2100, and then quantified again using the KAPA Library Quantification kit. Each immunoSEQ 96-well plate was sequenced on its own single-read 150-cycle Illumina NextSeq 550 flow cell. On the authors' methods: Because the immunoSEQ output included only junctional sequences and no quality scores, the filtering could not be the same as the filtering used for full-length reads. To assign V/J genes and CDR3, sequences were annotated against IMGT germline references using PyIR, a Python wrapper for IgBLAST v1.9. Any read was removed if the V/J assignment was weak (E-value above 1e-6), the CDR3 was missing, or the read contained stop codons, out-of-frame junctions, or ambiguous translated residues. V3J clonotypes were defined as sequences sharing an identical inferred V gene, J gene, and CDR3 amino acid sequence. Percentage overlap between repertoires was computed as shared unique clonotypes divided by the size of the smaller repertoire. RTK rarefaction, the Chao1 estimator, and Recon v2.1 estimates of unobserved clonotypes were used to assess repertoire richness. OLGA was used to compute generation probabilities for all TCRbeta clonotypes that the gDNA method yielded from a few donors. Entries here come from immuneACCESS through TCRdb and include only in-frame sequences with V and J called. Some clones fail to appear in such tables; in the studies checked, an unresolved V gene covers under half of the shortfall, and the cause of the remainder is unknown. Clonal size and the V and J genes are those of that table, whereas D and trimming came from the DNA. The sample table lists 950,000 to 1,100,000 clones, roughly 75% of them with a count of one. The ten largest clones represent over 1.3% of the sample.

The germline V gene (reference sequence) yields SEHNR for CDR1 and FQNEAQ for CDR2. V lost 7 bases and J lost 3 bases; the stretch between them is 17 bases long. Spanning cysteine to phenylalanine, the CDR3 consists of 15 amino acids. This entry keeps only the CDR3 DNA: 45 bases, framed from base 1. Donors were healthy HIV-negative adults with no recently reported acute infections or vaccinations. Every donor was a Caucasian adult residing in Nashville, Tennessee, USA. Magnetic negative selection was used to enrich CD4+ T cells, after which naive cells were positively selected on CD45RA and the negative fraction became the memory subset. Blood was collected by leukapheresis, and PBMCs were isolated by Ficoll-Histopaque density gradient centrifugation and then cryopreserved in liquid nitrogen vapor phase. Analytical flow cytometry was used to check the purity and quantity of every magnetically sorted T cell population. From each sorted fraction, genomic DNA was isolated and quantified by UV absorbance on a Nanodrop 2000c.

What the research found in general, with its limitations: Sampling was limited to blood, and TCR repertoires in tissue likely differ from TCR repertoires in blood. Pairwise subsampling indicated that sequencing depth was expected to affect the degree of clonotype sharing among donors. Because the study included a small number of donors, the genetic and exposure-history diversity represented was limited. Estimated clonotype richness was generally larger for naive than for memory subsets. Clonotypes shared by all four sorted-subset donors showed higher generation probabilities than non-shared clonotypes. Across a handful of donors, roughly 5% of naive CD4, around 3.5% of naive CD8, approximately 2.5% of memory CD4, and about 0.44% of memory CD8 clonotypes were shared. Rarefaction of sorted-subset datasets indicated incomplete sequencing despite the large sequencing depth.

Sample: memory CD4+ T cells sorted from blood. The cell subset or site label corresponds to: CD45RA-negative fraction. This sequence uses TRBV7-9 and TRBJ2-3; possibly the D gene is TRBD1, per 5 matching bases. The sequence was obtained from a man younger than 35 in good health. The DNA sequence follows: TGTGCCAGCAATCACAGGAGCCCTTCGACAGATACGCAGTATTTT. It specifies CASNHRSPSTDTQYF.